This T cell receptor (beta chain) was found in a study of T cell responses to AZD1222 COVID-19 vaccine. Regarding the study as a whole: Donors were largely white British and mainly female; clonal diversity was possibly underestimated. Among those given AZD1222, only five or six were seropositive at baseline.

Sequencing was performed with immunoSEQ multiplex PCR; in TCRdb, only in-frame clones are kept and a portion is missing. Here the sample spans some 120,000 clones, 84% being singletons. This clone was seen only a few times. Antigen: not known. Trimming shortened V by 3 bases and J by 7 bases, and 10 bases separated the two germline ends. From germline, CDR1 is LGHNA and CDR2 YSLEER. This CDR3 has 13 residues. The sequencing here drew on peripheral blood, taken 28 days after the second AZD1222 dose. This TCR was sampled from an adult who received the AZD1222 COVID-19 vaccine. The gene calls are TRBV4-3 and TRBJ1-5, with unresolved D. The CDR3 nucleotides are TGCGCCAGCAGCCAGGATTCCGTCCAGCCCCAGCATTTT. It codes for CASSQDSVQPQHF.